Below, 27 T cell receptor beta chains from the same sample are listed, as sequenced in a study of cytomegalovirus exposure and HLA in healthy donors. Primers included in the PCR were 60 Vbeta and 13 Jbeta primers. Some clones are missing from TCRdb's copy, which holds only in-frame ones; the method was immunoSEQ multiplex PCR. This table has approximately 97,000 clones, more than 70% appearing once. Sequenced: PBMCs. The receptors were sampled from a male donor in good health and CMV-seropositive.

The rearrangement links TRBV5-1 to TRBJ2-3, with 8 bases fitting TRBD2. The junction had 12 bases not matched to a gene; V was cut back by 1 base and J by 2 bases. The CDR3 runs 18 residues. CDR1 is SGHRS and CDR2 is YFSETQ in the germline V gene. The CDR3, as DNA: TGCGCCAGCAGCTTGTACGGCGGGAGGTCCCTCTACACAGATACGCAGTATTTT. It translates to CASSLYGGRSLYTDTQYF.

The chain joins TRBV7-2 to TRBJ1-3; a possible D gene is TRBD1 (5 bases). Trimming left V 5 bases short and J 1 base short, with 9 bases between. CDR3 length: 14 residues. Germline CDR1 and CDR2: SGHTA and FQGNSA. This CDR3 is CASSPPGSGNTIYF. CDR3 in DNA: TGTGCCAGCAGCCCCCCAGGGTCTGGAAACACCATATATTTT.

V and J are TRBV19 and TRBJ2-5, with a weak D call TRBD1 (6 bases). The CDR3 is 14 amino acids. V was trimmed by 2 bases and J by 5 bases, leaving 12 bases between them. Germline-derived CDR1 and CDR2 are LNHDA and SQIVND (reference sequence). The CDR3 region is CASSITQGTETQYF. CDR3 nucleotide sequence: TGTGCCAGTAGTATAACACAGGGTACGGAGACCCAGTACTTC.

The V call is TRBV28, the J call TRBJ1-5; 7 bases fit TRBD1. V lost 3 bases to trimming and J lost 4 bases; unmatched junction nucleotides: 6. The CDR3 consists of 15 residues. Germline values: CDR1 MDHEN, CDR2 SYDVKM. The CDR3 bases are TGTGCCAGCAGTTTGGGACAGCTGATTAATCAGCCCCAGCATTTT. Protein product: CASSLGQLINQPQHF.

The chain uses TRBV27 and TRBJ2-2; 8 bases align to TRBD2. V lost 5 bases to trimming and J lost 5 bases; unmatched junction nucleotides: 7. The germline CDR1 and CDR2 sequences are MNHEY and SMNVEV (reference sequence). CDR3 size: 15 residues. The DNA for the CDR3 is TGTGCCAGCAGTCCAGCGGGAGTAGGTACCGGGGAGCTGTTTTTT. Protein sequence: CASSPAGVGTGELFF.

The chain employs TRBV11-1 and TRBJ1-1; 10 bases map to TRBD1. The V gene's germline CDR1 is SGHAT and CDR2 FQDESV (reference sequence). The CDR3 sequence is 16 residues long. V was clipped by 7 bases and J by 5 bases; unmatched bases: 13. The CDR3 sequence is CASTPAGQGSGTEAFF. As DNA, the CDR3 is TGTGCCAGCACCCCCGCGGGACAGGGGTCTGGGACTGAAGCTTTCTTT.

The CDR3 DNA reads TGTGCCAGCAGCCTACGGACTAGCGGGACGGTCAACAATGAGCAGTTCTTC. As protein: CASSLRTSGTVNNEQFF. J is TRBJ2-1 and V is TRBV7-6, with 12 bases identical to TRBD2. This CDR3 has 17 amino acids. With 5 bases clipped from V and 5 bases from J, the junction kept 10 bases outside the gene matches. CDR1 SGHVS and CDR2 FNYEAQ come from the germline V gene.

The chain employs TRBV6-4 and TRBJ2-7; 10 bases align to TRBD2. V was clipped by 6 bases and J by 0 bases; unmatched bases: 17. This CDR3 has 19 residues. Germline V CDR1 and CDR2: MRHNA, SNTAGT. The CDR3 is CASSPGGLAEPGPSYEQYF. The CDR3 DNA sequence: TGTGCCAGCAGCCCCGGAGGACTAGCGGAGCCGGGCCCCTCCTACGAGCAGTACTTC.

This chain connects TRBV2 to TRBJ1-5, with unresolved D. CDR1 is SNHLY and CDR2 is FYNNEI in the germline V gene. The CDR3 has 14 amino acids. V shed 4 bases and J shed 3 bases, with 10 bases lying between them. CDR3: CASSGPTPNQPQHF. The CDR3 nucleotides are TGTGCCAGCAGTGGGCCGACACCCAATCAGCCCCAGCATTTT.

The chain combines TRBV18 with TRBJ1-2; D possibly corresponds to TRBD1 (6 bases). Germline loops: CDR1 KGHSH, CDR2 LQKENI. The V end lost 6 bases, the J end lost 2 bases, and 16 bases lay between the germline ends. This CDR3 region has 15 residues. The CDR3 DNA reads TGTGCCAGCTCTTGGGGGTTAGGACAGAACTATGGCTACACCTTC. The encoded protein is CASSWGLGQNYGYTF.

CDR3 bases: TGTGCAAGTCGCTTAGATGGTTCTAGCGGGAGGGCAGATACGCAGTATTTT. Protein product: CASRLDGSSGRADTQYF. The rearrangement uses TRBV12-2 and TRBJ2-3; the D call in the table, TRBD2, was not verified against the DNA. TRBV12-2 is designated a pseudogene. The CDR3 contains 17 residues.

There are a few counts of this clone. This sequence joins TRBV30 and TRBJ1-3; the D is unclear. The germline V and J ends were trimmed by 5 bases and 0 bases, with 8 bases remaining between them. This CDR3 region has 13 residues. Germline assignment: CDR1 GTSNPN and CDR2 SVGIG (reference sequence). CDR3 coding DNA: TGTGCCTGGGTGGGAGGCTCTGGAAACACCATATATTTT. Residues: CAWVGGSGNTIYF. Using reference TRBV30 and TRBJ1-3 for the parts outside the CDR3, the full variable domain is SQTIHQWPATLVQPVGSPLSLECTVEGTSNPNLYWYRQAAGRGLQLLFYSVGIGQISSEVPQNLSASRPQDRQFILSSKKLLLSDSGFYLCAWVGGSGNTIYFGEGSWLTVV.

This clone was counted a few times. The chain carries TRBV4-2 and TRBJ2-1; 11 bases line up with TRBD2. The germline V gene has CDR1 LGHNA and CDR2 YNFKEQ. V was pared by 0 bases and J by 6 bases, with 4 bases of the junction left unmatched. This CDR3 has 16 amino acids. The CDR3: CASSQDPTSGANEQFF. CDR3 in DNA: TGTGCCAGCAGCCAAGATCCGACTAGCGGGGCCAATGAGCAGTTCTTC.

The J gene is TRBJ2-3, the V gene TRBV5-4; 9 bases match TRBD2. This CDR3 region has 15 residues. The trim removed 0 bases at V and 3 bases at J, leaving 2 bases unmatched. Germline CDR1 is SGHNT and CDR2 is YYREEE (reference sequence). For the CDR3, the DNA is TGTGCCAGCAGCTTGGGACTAGCGGAAACAGATACGCAGTATTTT. Protein: CASSLGLAETDTQYF.

The chain links TRBV30 to TRBJ1-2, with TRBD1 identical over 10 bases. CDR1 is GTSNPN, CDR2 SVGIG, per germline (reference sequence). The CDR3 has 13 residues. Germline trimming cut 3 bases from V and 8 bases from J; bases unmatched to any gene: 6. CDR3 in amino acids: CAWRNPGQGGYTF. The CDR3 DNA reads as TGTGCCTGGAGGAATCCGGGACAGGGGGGCTACACCTTC.

The chain links TRBV4-3 to TRBJ1-5; 9 bases line up with TRBD1. V gave up 1 base and J gave up 6 bases; unmatched junction bases: 10. Per the germline V gene, CDR1 is LGHNA and CDR2 is YSLEER. The CDR3 has 17 residues. CDR3 DNA sequence: TGCGCCAGCAGCCAAGTGGTGGGACAGGGTGATGGTCAGCCCCAGCATTTT. Protein: CASSQVVGQGDGQPQHF.

The chain joins TRBV9 to TRBJ1-5; TRBD1 might be the D (5 bases). The CDR3 contains 15 residues. V lost 0 bases and J 3 bases, leaving 10 bases between the germline ends. Germline assignment: CDR1 SGDLS and CDR2 YYNGEE. The CDR3 protein is CASSVGGGPNQPQHF. The DNA of the CDR3 is TGTGCCAGCAGCGTAGGGGGCGGACCCAATCAGCCCCAGCATTTT.

This rearrangement joins TRBV28 to TRBJ2-7; 8 bases match TRBD2. This CDR3 is 14 amino acids long. V gave up 4 bases and J gave up 2 bases; unmatched junction bases: 4. Germline assignment: CDR1 MDHEN and CDR2 SYDVKM. The CDR3 nucleotides read TGTGCCAGCAGTTCACCGGGAGGGACCTACGAGCAGTACTTC. This codes for CASSSPGGTYEQYF.

The V gene is TRBV29-1, the J gene TRBJ2-3; a possible D gene is TRBD2 (6 bases). The CDR3 spans 17 residues. The germline CDR1 and CDR2 sequences are SQVTM and ANQGSEA. The V gene lost 5 bases and the J gene lost 0 bases, with 21 bases spanning the gap. The CDR3 region has the DNA TGCAGCGTTAACGCGGGAACGGCCCGCGCTAGCACAGATACGCAGTATTTT. It specifies CSVNAGTARASTDTQYF.

J is TRBJ2-5 and V is TRBV5-1; 10 nucleotides line up with TRBD1. After removal of 2 bases from V and 3 bases from J, the junction contained 4 bases not matched to a gene. CDR3 size: 15 residues. Germline V CDR1 and CDR2: SGHRS, YFSETQ. CDR3 amino acids: CASSFSGTGEETQYF. CDR3 nucleotides: TGCGCCAGCAGCTTTTCCGGGACAGGGGAAGAGACCCAGTACTTC.

The CDR3 nucleotides read TGTGCCAGCAGTTTACGGACAGGGGGCGCATCTCAGCCCCAGCATTTT. As protein: CASSLRTGGASQPQHF. V usage is TRBV28 and J usage is TRBJ1-5; 11 bases align to TRBD1. V gave up 2 bases and J gave up 6 bases; unmatched junction bases: 6. CDR3 length: 16 residues. Germline CDR1 is MDHEN and CDR2 is SYDVKM.

This clone came up a few times. V is TRBV7-9 and J is TRBJ2-5; no reliable D call. The ends were cut back, 2 bases at V and 1 base at J, with 11 bases in the middle. The CDR3 sequence is 15 residues long. Germline V lookup: CDR1 SEHNR, CDR2 FQNEAQ (reference sequence). DNA for the CDR3: TGTGCCAGCAGCTTACCCCGAGGTTTCCAAGAGACCCAGTACTTC. Residues: CASSLPRGFQETQYF.

This clone was counted a single time. The rearrangement joins TRBV4-3 to TRBJ1-2; D call uncertain. CDR3 length: 15 residues. CDR1 LGHNA and CDR2 YSLEER come from the germline V gene. V gave up 4 bases and J gave up 0 bases, with 12 bases separating them. Written as DNA, the CDR3 is TGCGCCAGCAGCCGCGGCGGTCCTTCTAACTATGGCTACACCTTC. This translates into CASSRGGPSNYGYTF.

This chain links TRBV2 with TRBJ2-7; D is ambiguous. Deletions cut 2 bases from V and 2 bases from J, with 10 bases between. The CDR3 covers 14 residues. Germline V gene lookup returns CDR1 SNHLY and CDR2 FYNNEI. CDR3 sequence (DNA): TGTGCCAGCAGTGAACGATACACCGCCTACGAGCAGTACTTC. Translation gives CASSERYTAYEQYF.

The gene calls are TRBV7-9 and TRBJ2-3; 13 bases align to TRBD2. Germline CDR1 SEHNR, CDR2 FQNEAQ (reference sequence). The CDR3 is made up of 19 amino acids. J lost 2 bases, V lost 5 bases, and 13 bases had no gene match. The CDR3 region has the DNA TGTGCCAGCAGCCTAAGACTAGCGGGAGGTCTCGGCCACACAGATACGCAGTATTTT. This encodes CASSLRLAGGLGHTDTQYF.

The chain recombines TRBV5-1 with TRBJ2-1; 7 bases are a match to TRBD2. Germline V lookup: CDR1 SGHRS, CDR2 YFSETQ. The V and J ends lost 7 bases and 0 bases, in that order; junction bases with no gene match: 4. The length of the CDR3 is 14 residues. This CDR3 is CASQAGSSYNEQFF. As DNA, the CDR3 is TGCGCCAGCCAAGCGGGAAGCTCCTACAATGAGCAGTTCTTC.

J is TRBJ2-1 and V is TRBV30; unclear D gene. Deletions cut 1 base from V and 5 bases from J, with 6 bases between. The CDR3 consists of 12 residues. Germline CDR1 is GTSNPN and CDR2 is SVGIG (reference sequence). The CDR3 DNA reads as TGTGCCTGGAGTGGGCTCCACAATGAGCAGTTCTTC. Encoded protein: CAWSGLHNEQFF.